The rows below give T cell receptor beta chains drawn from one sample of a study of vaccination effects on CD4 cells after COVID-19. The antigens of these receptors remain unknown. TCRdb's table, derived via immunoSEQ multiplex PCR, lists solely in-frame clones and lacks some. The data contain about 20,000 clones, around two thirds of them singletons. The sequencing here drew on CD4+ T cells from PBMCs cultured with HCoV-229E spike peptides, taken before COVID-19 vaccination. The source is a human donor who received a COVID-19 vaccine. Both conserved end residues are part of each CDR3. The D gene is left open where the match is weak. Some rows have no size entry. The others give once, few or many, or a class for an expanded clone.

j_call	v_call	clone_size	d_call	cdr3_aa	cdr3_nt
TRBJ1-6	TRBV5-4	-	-	CASSQETEGDSPLHF	TGTGCCAGCAGCCAAGAAACAGAGGGGGATTCACCCCTCCACTTT
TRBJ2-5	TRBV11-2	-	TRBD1	CASRVRDRGRQETQYF	TGTGCCAGCAGAGTCCGGGACAGGGGCCGCCAAGAGACCCAGTACTTC
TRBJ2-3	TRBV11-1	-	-	CASSLALIRDPTGTDTQYF	TGTGCCAGCAGCTTAGCGCTGATTCGGGACCCGACTGGCACAGATACGCAGTATTTT
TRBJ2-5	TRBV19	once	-	CASSAVGGIETQYF	TGTGCCAGTAGTGCGGTGGGGGGCATAGAGACCCAGTACTTC
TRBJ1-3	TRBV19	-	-	CASTLSSGASGNTIYF	TGTGCCAGTACTCTGAGTTCAGGGGCCTCTGGAAACACCATATATTTT
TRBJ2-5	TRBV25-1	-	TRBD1	CASSGPERQGVGETQYF	TGTGCCAGCAGTGGGCCTGAACGACAGGGAGTCGGAGAGACCCAGTACTTC
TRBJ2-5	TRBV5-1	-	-	CASSLGPQETQYF	TGCGCCAGCAGCTTGGGTCCCCAAGAGACCCAGTACTTC
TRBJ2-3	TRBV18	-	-	CASSPPANSDTQYF	TGTGCCAGCTCACCACCGGCTAATTCAGATACGCAGTATTTT
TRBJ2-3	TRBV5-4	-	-	CASSWSGDRRRGTQYF	TGTGCCAGCAGCTGGAGCGGGGACAGGCGGAGGGGTACGCAGTATTTT
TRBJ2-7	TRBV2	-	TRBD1	CASKADRGLREQYF	TGTGCCAGCAAAGCAGACAGGGGGTTGAGGGAGCAGTACTTC
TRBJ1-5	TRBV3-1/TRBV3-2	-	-	CASSHGNQPQHF	TGTGCCAGCAGTCATGGCAATCAGCCCCAGCATTTT
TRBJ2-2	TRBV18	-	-	CASSPPGGPGELFF	TGTGCCAGCTCACCACCGGGGGGACCCGGGGAGCTGTTTTTT
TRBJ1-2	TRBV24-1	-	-	CATSEANYGYTF	TGTGCCACCAGTGAAGCAAACTATGGCTACACCTTC
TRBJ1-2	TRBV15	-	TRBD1	CATSRDPGQGSYGYTF	TGTGCCACCAGCAGAGACCCGGGACAGGGATCCTATGGCTACACCTTC
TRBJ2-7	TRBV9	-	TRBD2	CASSVGLSGGRPYEQYF	TGTGCCAGCAGCGTAGGTTTAAGCGGGGGTCGTCCCTACGAGCAGTACTTC
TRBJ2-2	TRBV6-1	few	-	CASSEAHTGELFF	TGTGCCAGCAGTGAAGCACACACCGGGGAGCTGTTTTTT
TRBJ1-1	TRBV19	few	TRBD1	CASRRPGQGLPEAFF	TGTGCCAGTAGAAGACCGGGACAGGGGCTCCCTGAAGCTTTCTTT
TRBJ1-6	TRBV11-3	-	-	CASSLSGQPPSPLHF	TGTGCCAGCAGCTTATCTGGACAGCCACCTTCACCCCTCCACTTT
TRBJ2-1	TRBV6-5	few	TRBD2	CASSSGGAGNEQFF	TGTGCCAGCAGTAGCGGGGGGGCTGGCAATGAGCAGTTCTTC
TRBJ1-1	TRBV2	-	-	CATVQGGGTEAFF	TGTGCCACCGTACAGGGTGGAGGCACTGAAGCTTTCTTT
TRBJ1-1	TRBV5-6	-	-	CASSLGIWVNTEAFF	TGTGCCAGCAGCTTGGGGATTTGGGTGAACACTGAAGCTTTCTTT
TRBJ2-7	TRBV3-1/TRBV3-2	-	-	CASSPTKRVAHEQYF	TGTGCCAGCAGCCCGACGAAGCGGGTTGCACACGAGCAGTACTTC
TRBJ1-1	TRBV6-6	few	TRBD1	CASSPIDRVWTEAFF	TGTGCCAGCAGTCCTATAGACAGGGTCTGGACTGAAGCTTTCTTT
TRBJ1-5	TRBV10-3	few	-	CAISESDRTINQPQHF	TGTGCCATCAGTGAGTCAGACCGGACTATCAATCAGCCCCAGCATTTT
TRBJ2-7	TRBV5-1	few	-	CASGVRDAFGEQYF	TGCGCCAGCGGTGTCAGGGACGCGTTCGGGGAGCAGTACTTC
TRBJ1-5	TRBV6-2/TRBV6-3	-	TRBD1	CASSRDRGAQPQHF	TGTGCCAGCAGCCGAGACAGGGGAGCTCAGCCCCAGCATTTT
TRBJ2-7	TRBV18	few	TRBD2	CASSPVPGLAITEQYF	TGTGCCAGCTCACCAGTTCCGGGACTAGCGATTACCGAGCAGTACTTC
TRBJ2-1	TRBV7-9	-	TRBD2	CASSWTSGNEQFF	TGTGCCAGCAGCTGGACTAGCGGAAATGAGCAGTTCTTC
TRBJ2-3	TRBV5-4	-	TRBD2	CASRPSGGRTDTQYF	TGTGCCAGCAGGCCCTCGGGGGGGCGGACAGATACGCAGTATTTT
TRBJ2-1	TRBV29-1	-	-	CSAAGTLNNEQFF	TGCAGCGCGGCTGGGACACTCAACAATGAGCAGTTCTTC
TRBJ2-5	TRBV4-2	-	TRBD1	CASSQSPQGGLETQYF	TGTGCCAGCAGCCAGAGCCCACAGGGGGGATTAGAGACCCAGTACTTC
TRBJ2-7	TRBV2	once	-	CASSREGYIHEQYF	TGTGCCAGCAGCCGCGAGGGGTACATACACGAGCAGTACTTC
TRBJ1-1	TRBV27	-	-	CASSLSIAGRRQTEAFF	TGTGCCAGCAGTTTATCGATTGCGGGGCGGAGACAAACTGAAGCTTTCTTT
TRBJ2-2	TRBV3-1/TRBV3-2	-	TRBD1	CASSQGDRVTGELFF	TGTGCCAGCAGCCAAGGGGACAGGGTGACCGGGGAGCTGTTTTTT
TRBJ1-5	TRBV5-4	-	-	CASSLGGGDQPQHF	TGTGCCAGCAGCTTGGGAGGAGGGGATCAGCCCCAGCATTTT
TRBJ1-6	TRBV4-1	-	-	CASSQARGDGQGFGDSPLHF	TGCGCCAGCAGCCAAGCAAGAGGGGATGGTCAGGGGTTCGGGGATTCACCCCTCCACTTT
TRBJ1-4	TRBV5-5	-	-	CASSRAGRHEKLFF	TGTGCCAGCAGCCGGGCGGGACGGCATGAAAAACTGTTTTTT
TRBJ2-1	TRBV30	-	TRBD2	CAWSNLAGGDNEQFF	TGTGCCTGGAGTAATCTAGCGGGGGGCGACAATGAGCAGTTCTTC
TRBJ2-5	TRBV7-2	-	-	CASSFYRKETQYF	TGTGCCAGCAGCTTCTACAGGAAAGAGACCCAGTACTTC
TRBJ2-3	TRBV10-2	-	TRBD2	CASYSGSTDTQYF	TGCGCCAGTTATAGCGGGAGCACAGATACGCAGTATTTT
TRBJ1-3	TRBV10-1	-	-	CASSDFEGYGNTIYF	TGCGCCAGCAGTGACTTTGAGGGGTACGGAAACACCATATATTTT
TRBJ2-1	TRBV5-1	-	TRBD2	CASSLAGSGRPEQFF	TGCGCCAGCAGCTTGGCGGGTAGCGGGAGACCTGAGCAGTTCTTC
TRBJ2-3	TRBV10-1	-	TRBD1	CASKLDRGSDTQYF	TGCGCCAGCAAATTGGACAGGGGGAGTGATACGCAGTATTTT
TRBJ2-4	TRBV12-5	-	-	CASGLDRRGDIQYF	TGTGCTAGTGGTCTAGACAGGAGGGGGGACATTCAGTACTTC
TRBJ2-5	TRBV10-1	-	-	CASSESGLSQETQYF	TGCGCCAGCAGTGAGTCGGGGCTGTCCCAAGAGACCCAGTACTTC
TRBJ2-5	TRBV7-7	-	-	CASSLGRLVLGETQYF	TGTGCCAGCAGCTTAGGAAGACTAGTGTTGGGAGAGACCCAGTACTTC